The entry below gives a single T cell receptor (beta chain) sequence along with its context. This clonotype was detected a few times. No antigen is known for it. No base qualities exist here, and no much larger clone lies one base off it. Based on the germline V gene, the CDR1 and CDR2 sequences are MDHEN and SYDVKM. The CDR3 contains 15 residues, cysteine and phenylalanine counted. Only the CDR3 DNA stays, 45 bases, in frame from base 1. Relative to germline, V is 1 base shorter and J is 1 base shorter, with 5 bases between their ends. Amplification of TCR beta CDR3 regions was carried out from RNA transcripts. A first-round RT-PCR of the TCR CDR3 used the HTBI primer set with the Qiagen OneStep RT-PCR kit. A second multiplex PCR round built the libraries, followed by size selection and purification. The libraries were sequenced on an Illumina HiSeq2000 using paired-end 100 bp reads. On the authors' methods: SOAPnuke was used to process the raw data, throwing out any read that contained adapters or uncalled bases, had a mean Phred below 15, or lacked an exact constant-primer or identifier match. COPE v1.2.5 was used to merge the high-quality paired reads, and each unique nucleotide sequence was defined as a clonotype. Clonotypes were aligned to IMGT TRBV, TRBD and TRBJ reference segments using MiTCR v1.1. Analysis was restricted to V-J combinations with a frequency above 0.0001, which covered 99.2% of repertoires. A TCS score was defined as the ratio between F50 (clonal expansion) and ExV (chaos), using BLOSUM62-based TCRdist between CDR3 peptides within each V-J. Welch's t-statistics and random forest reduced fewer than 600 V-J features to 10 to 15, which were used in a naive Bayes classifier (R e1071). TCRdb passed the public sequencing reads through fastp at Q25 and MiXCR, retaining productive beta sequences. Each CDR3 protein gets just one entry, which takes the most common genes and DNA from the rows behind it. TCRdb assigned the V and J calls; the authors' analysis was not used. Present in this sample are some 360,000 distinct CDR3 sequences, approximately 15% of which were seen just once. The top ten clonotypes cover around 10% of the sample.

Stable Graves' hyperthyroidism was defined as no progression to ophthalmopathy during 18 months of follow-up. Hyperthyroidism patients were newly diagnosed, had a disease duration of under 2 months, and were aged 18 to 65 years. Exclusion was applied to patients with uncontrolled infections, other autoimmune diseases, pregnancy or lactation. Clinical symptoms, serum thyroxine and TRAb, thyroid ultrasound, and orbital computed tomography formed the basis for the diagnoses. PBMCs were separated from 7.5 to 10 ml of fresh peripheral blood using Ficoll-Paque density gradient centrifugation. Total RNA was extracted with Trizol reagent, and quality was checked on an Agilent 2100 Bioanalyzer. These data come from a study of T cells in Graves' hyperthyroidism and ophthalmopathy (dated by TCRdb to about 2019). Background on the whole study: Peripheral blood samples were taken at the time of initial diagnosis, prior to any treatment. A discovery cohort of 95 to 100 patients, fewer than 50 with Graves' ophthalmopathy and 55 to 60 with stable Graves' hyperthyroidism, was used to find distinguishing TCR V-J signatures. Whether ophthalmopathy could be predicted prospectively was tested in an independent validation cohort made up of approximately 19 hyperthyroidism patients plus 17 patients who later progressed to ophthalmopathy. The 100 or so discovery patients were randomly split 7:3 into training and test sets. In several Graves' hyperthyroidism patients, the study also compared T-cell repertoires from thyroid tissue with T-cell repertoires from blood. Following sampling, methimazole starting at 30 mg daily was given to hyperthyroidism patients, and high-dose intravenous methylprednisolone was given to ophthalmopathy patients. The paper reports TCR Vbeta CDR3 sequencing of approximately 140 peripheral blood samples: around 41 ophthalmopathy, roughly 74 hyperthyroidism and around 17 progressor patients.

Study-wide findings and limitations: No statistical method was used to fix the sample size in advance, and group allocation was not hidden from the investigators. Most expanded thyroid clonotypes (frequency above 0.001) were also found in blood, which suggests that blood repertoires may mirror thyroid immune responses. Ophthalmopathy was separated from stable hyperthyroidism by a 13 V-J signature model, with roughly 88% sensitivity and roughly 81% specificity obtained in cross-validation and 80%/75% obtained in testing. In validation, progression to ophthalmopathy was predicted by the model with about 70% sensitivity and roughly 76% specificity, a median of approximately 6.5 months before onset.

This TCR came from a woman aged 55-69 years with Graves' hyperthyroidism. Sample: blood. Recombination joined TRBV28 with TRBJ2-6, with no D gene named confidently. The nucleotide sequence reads TGTGCCAGCAGTTTATTCCCATCTGGGGCCAACGTCCTGACTTTC. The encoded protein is CASSLFPSGANVLTF.